These T cell receptor beta chains were read from a single sample in a study of early T cells in non-severe SARS-CoV-2 infection. In TCRdb, the 5' RACE reads were re-called with MiXCR into one record per CDR3 protein. The table lists around 80,000 distinct CDR3 sequences, approximately 12% of them singletons. The specimen was whole blood. These receptor sequences come from an adult who was a healthcare worker with PCR-confirmed SARS-CoV-2 infection or an uninfected control (not recorded which). CDR3s leave out the opening cysteine and the closing phenylalanine or tryptophan. Each record gives: V gene, CDR3 protein.

>TRBV7-3
ASSKGSNTEAF
>TRBV25-1
ASSEYRTVGQNTEAF
>TRBV28
ASSKKMGAQH
>TRBV28
ASSQPDRAGN
>TRBV7-9
ASSRGLAPSTDTQY
>TRBV29-1
SVPHSGLAYTDTQY
>TRBV7-2
ASSLGIAGNEQF
>TRBV27
ASSKPGLATYEQY
>TRBV10-3
AIGAGGTQPQH
>TRBV6-4
ASSDAGGTDTQY
>TRBV29-1
SVVRTTYNEQF
>TRBV2
ASSKDNPRNTGELF
>TRBV18
ASSQDSTKQETQY
>TRBV27
ASSLGLAGVYNEQF
>TRBV7-9
ASIPTGLRNTEAF
>TRBV28
ASSSTGTGEETQY
>TRBV27
ASSFIGTGDEKLF
>TRBV4-1
ASSQIQGDEKLF
>TRBV7-6
ASSLALSPNEQF
>TRBV28
ASSSPTGANEKLF
>TRBV2
ASQDRPGDYGYT
>TRBV28
ASSTTFRVNYGYT
>TRBV5-6
ASSLRSRSLREQY
>TRBV9
ASSGQGTLYNSPLH